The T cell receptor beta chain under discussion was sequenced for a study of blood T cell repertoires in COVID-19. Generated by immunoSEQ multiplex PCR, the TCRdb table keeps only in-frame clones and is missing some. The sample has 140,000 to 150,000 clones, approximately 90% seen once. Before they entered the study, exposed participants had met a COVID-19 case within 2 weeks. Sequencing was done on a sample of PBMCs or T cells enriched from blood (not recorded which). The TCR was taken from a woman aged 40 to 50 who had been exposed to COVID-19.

CDR3 sequence (DNA): TGTGCCAGCAGGTCGATACTGTTCGGCATTCAGTACTTC. As protein: CASRSILFGIQYF. The genes are TRBV28 and TRBJ2-4; D is ambiguous. The CDR3 runs 13 residues. CDR1 MDHEN and CDR2 SYDVKM come from the germline V gene. Trimming removed 6 bases at V and 9 bases at J, with 15 bases between.